Listed below are T cell receptor beta chains from one sample, sequenced in a study of blood T cells in healthy people across ages. TCRdb redid the calling of the 5' RACE reads with MiXCR, one entry per CDR3 protein. The sample holds about 1 million distinct CDR3 sequences, around 43% seen once. Input material: blood. Receptors were obtained from a woman in her sixties or seventies in good health. Each CDR3 is given with its conserved first and last residue. The D gene is left open where the match is weak. Clone sizes are given selectively: once, few, many, or a class where the clone is expanded.

cdr3_nt: TGTGCCAGCAGTTACGGGATTAGGGTGAACTATGGCTACACCTTC
cdr3_aa: CASSYGIRVNYGYTF
clone_size: few
j_call: TRBJ1-2
v_call: TRBV6-7
d_call: NA

cdr3_nt: TGCAGTGCCCAGGGGCAAGCGGGAGGTAGGAATGAGCAGTTCTTC
cdr3_aa: CSAQGQAGGRNEQFF
clone_size: NA
j_call: TRBJ2-1
v_call: TRBV20-1
d_call: TRBD2

cdr3_nt: TGTGCCAGCAGGATAACTAGCGGGAGGGTGAACGAGCAGTACTTC
cdr3_aa: CASRITSGRVNEQYF
clone_size: few
j_call: TRBJ2-7
v_call: TRBV6-5
d_call: TRBD2

cdr3_nt: TGTGCCAGCAGCCCCCTGACTAGCGGGGTGGGAGATACGCAGTATTTT
cdr3_aa: CASSPLTSGVGDTQYF
clone_size: NA
j_call: TRBJ2-3
v_call: TRBV3-1
d_call: TRBD2

cdr3_nt: TGCAGTGGTTCCCCTCCGGGACTAGCGAAAGATACGCAGTATTTT
cdr3_aa: CSGSPPGLAKDTQYF
clone_size: many
j_call: TRBJ2-3
v_call: TRBV20-1
d_call: TRBD2

cdr3_nt: TGTGCCAGCAGTTTAGGTCCTAGCGGGAGGACGGGAGATACGCAGTATTTT
cdr3_aa: CASSLGPSGRTGDTQYF
clone_size: NA
j_call: TRBJ2-3
v_call: TRBV12-3/TRBV12-4
d_call: TRBD2

cdr3_nt: TGTGCCACCAGTTACATTTCCAAGGACAATGAGCAGTTCTTC
cdr3_aa: CATSYISKDNEQFF
clone_size: NA
j_call: TRBJ2-1
v_call: TRBV24-1
d_call: NA

cdr3_nt: TGCAGTGCTAGAGATTACAGTAGCTCCTACGAGCAGTACTTC
cdr3_aa: CSARDYSSSYEQYF
clone_size: few
j_call: TRBJ2-7
v_call: TRBV20-1
d_call: NA

cdr3_nt: TGTGCCAGCCTAGGTCCGGAGAATGAGCAGTTCTTC
cdr3_aa: CASLGPENEQFF
clone_size: few
j_call: TRBJ2-1
v_call: TRBV9
d_call: NA

cdr3_nt: TGTGCCAGCAGCCCTCAGGGAGGCGTACGGGAGCAGTTCTTC
cdr3_aa: CASSPQGGVREQFF
clone_size: few
j_call: TRBJ2-1
v_call: TRBV7-3
d_call: NA

cdr3_nt: TGTGCCAGCAGATCAGACAGGGGGCTTCGTGGCTACACCTTC
cdr3_aa: CASRSDRGLRGYTF
clone_size: NA
j_call: TRBJ1-2
v_call: TRBV28
d_call: TRBD1

cdr3_nt: TGTGCCAGCAGCGTAGGGACTAGCGTCGATGAGCAGTTCTTC
cdr3_aa: CASSVGTSVDEQFF
clone_size: NA
j_call: TRBJ2-1
v_call: TRBV9
d_call: TRBD2

cdr3_nt: TGTGCCACCAGCTTCGCCGAGATAAATTCACCCCTCCACTTT
cdr3_aa: CATSFAEINSPLHF
clone_size: NA
j_call: TRBJ1-6
v_call: TRBV15
d_call: NA

cdr3_nt: TGTGCCAGCAGTCGGACAGGACGGGATGAAAAACTGTTTTTT
cdr3_aa: CASSRTGRDEKLFF
clone_size: NA
j_call: TRBJ1-4
v_call: TRBV2
d_call: TRBD1

cdr3_nt: TGTGCCAGTTCCCTCTGGCCGGGTAGAGATGAGCAGTTCTTC
cdr3_aa: CASSLWPGRDEQFF
clone_size: NA
j_call: TRBJ2-1
v_call: TRBV18
d_call: NA

cdr3_nt: TGTGCCAGCAGCCCCGGACTAGCCCACTACAATGAGCAGTTCTTC
cdr3_aa: CASSPGLAHYNEQFF
clone_size: few
j_call: TRBJ2-1
v_call: TRBV14
d_call: TRBD2

cdr3_nt: TGTGCCAGCAGGAATGTGGGGAAAGGAGACAATTCACCCCTCCACTTT
cdr3_aa: CASRNVGKGDNSPLHF
clone_size: NA
j_call: TRBJ1-6
v_call: TRBV5-5
d_call: NA

cdr3_nt: TGCAGTGCTGGCGGACTAGATGTCAATGAGCAGTTCTTC
cdr3_aa: CSAGGLDVNEQFF
clone_size: NA
j_call: TRBJ2-1
v_call: TRBV20-1
d_call: TRBD2

cdr3_nt: TGTGCCAGCAGCCCCTTCAGCTACAATGAGCAGTTCTTC
cdr3_aa: CASSPFSYNEQFF
clone_size: NA
j_call: TRBJ2-1
v_call: TRBV3-1
d_call: NA

cdr3_nt: TGTGCCAGCAGCTTCAACCCCCGCGGACTAGCGGGAGGGGGGGATACGCAGTATTTT
cdr3_aa: CASSFNPRGLAGGGDTQYF
clone_size: few
j_call: TRBJ2-3
v_call: TRBV7-2
d_call: TRBD2

cdr3_nt: TGTGCCAGCAGCGTAGCCGGGGGCGCAGGATACGAGCAGTACTTC
cdr3_aa: CASSVAGGAGYEQYF
clone_size: NA
j_call: TRBJ2-7
v_call: TRBV9
d_call: NA

cdr3_nt: TGCGCCAGCAGCTTGGGGGGAACAACTAATGAAAAACTGTTTTTT
cdr3_aa: CASSLGGTTNEKLFF
clone_size: NA
j_call: TRBJ1-4
v_call: TRBV5-1
d_call: NA

cdr3_nt: TGTGCCAGCAGCCAAGCTTCGGGTAGCGGGAGCTACGAGCAGTACTTC
cdr3_aa: CASSQASGSGSYEQYF
clone_size: NA
j_call: TRBJ2-7
v_call: TRBV4-2
d_call: TRBD2

cdr3_nt: TGTGCCAGCAGTGTGGAGCGGACTAGCAATCAGCCCCAGCATTTT
cdr3_aa: CASSVERTSNQPQHF
clone_size: NA
j_call: TRBJ1-5
v_call: TRBV6-1
d_call: NA

cdr3_nt: TGTGCCAGCAGCCAAGATCTGATGAGGGAACCCCCAGATACGCAGTATTTT
cdr3_aa: CASSQDLMREPPDTQYF
clone_size: few
j_call: TRBJ2-3
v_call: TRBV4-2
d_call: NA

cdr3_nt: TGTGCCAGCAGCTTAGAACGTCAGGCGGGTACGCAGTATTTT
cdr3_aa: CASSLERQAGTQYF
clone_size: NA
j_call: TRBJ2-3
v_call: TRBV7-2
d_call: NA

cdr3_nt: TGTGCCAGCAGTTTCCAAGGGACAGGGAACGAGCAGTACTTC
cdr3_aa: CASSFQGTGNEQYF
clone_size: NA
j_call: TRBJ2-7
v_call: TRBV27
d_call: TRBD1

cdr3_nt: TGTGCCAGCAGCTTGAGGGAACCTTCCTACAATGAGCAGTTCTTC
cdr3_aa: CASSLREPSYNEQFF
clone_size: NA
j_call: TRBJ2-1
v_call: TRBV11-3
d_call: NA

cdr3_nt: TGTGCCAGCAGTGGGCTAGCGGGAGTGGAGCAGTTCTTC
cdr3_aa: CASSGLAGVEQFF
clone_size: NA
j_call: TRBJ2-1
v_call: TRBV3-1
d_call: TRBD2

cdr3_nt: TGTGCCAGCAGAGCAACAGGAGACCAGTACTTC
cdr3_aa: CASRATGDQYF
clone_size: NA
j_call: TRBJ2-5
v_call: TRBV2
d_call: NA

cdr3_nt: TGCAGTGCTAGTTCTAGCGGGAGTTGGTTTGAGACCCAGTACTTC
cdr3_aa: CSASSSGSWFETQYF
clone_size: NA
j_call: TRBJ2-5
v_call: TRBV20-1
d_call: TRBD2

cdr3_nt: TGTGCCAGCAGTGCGTGGACAGGATCGAACACTGAAGCTTTCTTT
cdr3_aa: CASSAWTGSNTEAFF
clone_size: NA
j_call: TRBJ1-1
v_call: TRBV12-3/TRBV12-4
d_call: TRBD1

cdr3_nt: TGTGCCAGCAGTTACTCGACCGCAGGGGCTGAGCAGTACTTC
cdr3_aa: CASSYSTAGAEQYF
clone_size: many
j_call: TRBJ2-7
v_call: TRBV6-2/TRBV6-3
d_call: NA

cdr3_nt: TGCAGTGCTAGGGGGACTAGCGGGATATCTCTAGAGACCCAGTACTTC
cdr3_aa: CSARGTSGISLETQYF
clone_size: NA
j_call: TRBJ2-5
v_call: TRBV20-1
d_call: TRBD2

cdr3_nt: TGCGCCAGCAGCCTGCGGAGCGGAGGGCGTGATGAGCAGTTCTTC
cdr3_aa: CASSLRSGGRDEQFF
clone_size: few
j_call: TRBJ2-1
v_call: TRBV4-1
d_call: NA

cdr3_nt: TGCAGTGCTAGGTCCGGACCCATGGGGCAGTTCTTC
cdr3_aa: CSARSGPMGQFF
clone_size: NA
j_call: TRBJ2-1
v_call: TRBV20-1
d_call: NA

cdr3_nt: TGCAGTGCCCAGACAGCGGGACGCCCAGATACGCAGTATTTT
cdr3_aa: CSAQTAGRPDTQYF
clone_size: NA
j_call: TRBJ2-3
v_call: TRBV20-1
d_call: TRBD2

cdr3_nt: TGTGCCACCAGCAGAGTCCTAGCGGGATCCAATGAGCAGTACTTC
cdr3_aa: CATSRVLAGSNEQYF
clone_size: NA
j_call: TRBJ2-5
v_call: TRBV15
d_call: TRBD2

cdr3_nt: TGCAGTGCTAGAGATCTGGTAGGACCAGATACGCAGTATTTT
cdr3_aa: CSARDLVGPDTQYF
clone_size: few
j_call: TRBJ2-3
v_call: TRBV20-1
d_call: NA

cdr3_nt: TGTGCTAGTGGTGCCCTCCGGGCAACCAAGGGGGAGAGTGAGCAGTTCTTC
cdr3_aa: CASGALRATKGESEQFF
clone_size: NA
j_call: TRBJ2-1
v_call: TRBV12-5
d_call: NA

cdr3_nt: TGCGCCAGCGGGGGGAGACTAGCGGGAGACACCGGGGAGCTGTTTTTT
cdr3_aa: CASGGRLAGDTGELFF
clone_size: NA
j_call: TRBJ2-2
v_call: TRBV10-1
d_call: TRBD2

cdr3_nt: TGCAGCGTTGGCGGGAGTCAGACAGATACGCAGTATTTT
cdr3_aa: CSVGGSQTDTQYF
clone_size: NA
j_call: TRBJ2-3
v_call: TRBV29-1
d_call: TRBD2

cdr3_nt: TGTGCCAGCAGCACTCAGGGGGGGACCCTCAATGAGCAGTTCTTC
cdr3_aa: CASSTQGGTLNEQFF
clone_size: NA
j_call: TRBJ2-1
v_call: TRBV9
d_call: NA

cdr3_nt: TGTGCCAGCAGTTGGGGCTCCTACAATGAGCAGTTCTTC
cdr3_aa: CASSWGSYNEQFF
clone_size: many
j_call: TRBJ2-1
v_call: TRBV7-9
d_call: NA

cdr3_nt: TGTGCCATCAGAAACTTATCCGGGACTAGCGGGAGGGCCCACGGGTTAAACAATGAGCAGTTCTTC
cdr3_aa: CAIRNLSGTSGRAHGLNNEQFF
clone_size: few
j_call: TRBJ2-1
v_call: TRBV10-3
d_call: TRBD2

cdr3_nt: TGTGCCACCAGCCCTAGCGGTATCCAAGAGACCCAGTACTTC
cdr3_aa: CATSPSGIQETQYF
clone_size: NA
j_call: TRBJ2-5
v_call: TRBV15
d_call: TRBD2

cdr3_nt: TGTGCCAGCAGCGCTGGAATCGGGCGGGAACGGCACGAGCAGTACTTC
cdr3_aa: CASSAGIGRERHEQYF
clone_size: NA
j_call: TRBJ2-7
v_call: TRBV7-6
d_call: NA

cdr3_nt: TGCAGCGTGGCCGGACTAGCGGCCACCTCCTACGAGCAGTACTTC
cdr3_aa: CSVAGLAATSYEQYF
clone_size: NA
j_call: TRBJ2-7
v_call: TRBV29-1
d_call: TRBD2